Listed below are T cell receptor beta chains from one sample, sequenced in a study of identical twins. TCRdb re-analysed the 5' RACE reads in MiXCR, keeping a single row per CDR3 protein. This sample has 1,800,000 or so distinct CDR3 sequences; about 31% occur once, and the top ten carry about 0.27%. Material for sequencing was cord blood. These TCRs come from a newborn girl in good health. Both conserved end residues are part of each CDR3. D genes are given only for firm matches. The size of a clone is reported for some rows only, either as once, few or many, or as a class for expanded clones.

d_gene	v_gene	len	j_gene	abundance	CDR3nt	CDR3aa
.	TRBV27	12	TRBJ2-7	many	TGTGCCAGCAGTTTATCCGGTCACGAGCAGTACTTC	CASSLSGHEQYF
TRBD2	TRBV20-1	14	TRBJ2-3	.	TGCAGTGCCCCAGGACTAGCAACCACAGATACGCAGTATTTT	CSAPGLATTDTQYF
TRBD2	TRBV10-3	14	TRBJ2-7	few	TGTGCCATCAGTGGGCCGGGACTAGCCTACGAGCAGTACTTC	CAISGPGLAYEQYF
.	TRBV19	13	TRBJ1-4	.	TGTGCCAGTAGTATCATCAGAAATGAAAAACTGTTTTTT	CASSIIRNEKLFF
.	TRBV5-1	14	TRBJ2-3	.	TGCGCCAGCAGCTTGGGACCTTGGACAGATACGCAGTATTTT	CASSLGPWTDTQYF
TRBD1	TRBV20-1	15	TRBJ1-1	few	TGCAGTGCTAGAAAACAGGGGTTCATGGACACTGAAGCTTTCTTT	CSARKQGFMDTEAFF
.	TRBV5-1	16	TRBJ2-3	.	TGCGCCAGCAGCTTGGTGGATAGGGGGGGCACAGATACGCAGTATTTT	CASSLVDRGGTDTQYF
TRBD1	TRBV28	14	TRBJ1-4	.	TGTGCCAGCAGTTTGGCAGCAGGGGGCGAAAAACTGTTTTTT	CASSLAAGGEKLFF
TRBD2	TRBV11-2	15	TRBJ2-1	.	TGTGCCAGTACGAGGGAGCGGGGGGCTTACAATGAGCAGTTCTTC	CASTRERGAYNEQFF
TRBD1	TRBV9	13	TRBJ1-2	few	TGTGCCAGCACCCCACAGGGGAGTCATGGCTACACCTTC	CASTPQGSHGYTF
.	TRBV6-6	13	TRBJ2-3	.	TGTGCCAGCAGTGGCTCAGCCACAGATACGCAGTATTTT	CASSGSATDTQYF
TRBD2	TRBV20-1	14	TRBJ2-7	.	TGCAGTGCCGCTCGGACTAGCGGGAGATACGAGCAGTACTTC	CSAARTSGRYEQYF
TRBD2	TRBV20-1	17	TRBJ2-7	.	TGCAGTGCTAGAGATGCTGCTAGCGGGAGCTCCTACAATGAGCAGTACTTC	CSARDAASGSSYNEQYF
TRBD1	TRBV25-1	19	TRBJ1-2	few	TGTGCCAGCAGTGTAGCAAAGGACAGGGGGCAACTAACTAACTATGGCTACACCTTC	CASSVAKDRGQLTNYGYTF
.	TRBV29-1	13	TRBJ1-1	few	TGCAGCGTTGAAGATGTATCAGATGCTGAAGCTTTCTTT	CSVEDVSDAEAFF
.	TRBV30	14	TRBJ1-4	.	TGTGCCTGGAGTCGACAGTCAACTAATGAAAAACTGTTTTTT	CAWSRQSTNEKLFF
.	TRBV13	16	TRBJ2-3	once	TGTGCCAGCAGCCAAGGGACCGACGATCCCCCAGATACGCAGTATTTT	CASSQGTDDPPDTQYF
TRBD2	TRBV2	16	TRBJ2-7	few	TGTGCCAGCAGTGAAGCTAGCGGGAGGTCGTCCTACGAGCAGTACTTC	CASSEASGRSSYEQYF
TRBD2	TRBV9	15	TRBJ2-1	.	TGTGCCAGCAGCGACCGGGGACTAGCTAACAATGAGCAGTTCTTC	CASSDRGLANNEQFF
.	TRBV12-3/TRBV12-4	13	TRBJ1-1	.	TGTGCCAGCACTTTAGGGGTAAACACTGAAGCTTTCTTT	CASTLGVNTEAFF
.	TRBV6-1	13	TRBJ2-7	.	TGTGCCAGCACCCTGTCAGGGTTGGATGAGCAGTACTTC	CASTLSGLDEQYF
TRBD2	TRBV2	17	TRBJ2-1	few	TGTGCCAGCAGTGAAACTAGCGGGGCGAGCTCCTACAATGAGCAGTTCTTC	CASSETSGASSYNEQFF
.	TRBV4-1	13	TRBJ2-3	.	TGCGCCAGCAGCCACCCAGTAGAGGATACGCAGTATTTT	CASSHPVEDTQYF
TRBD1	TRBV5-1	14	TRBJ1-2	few	TGCGCCAGCAGCTGGACAGGGTATAACTATGGCTACACCTTC	CASSWTGYNYGYTF
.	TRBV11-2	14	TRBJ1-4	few	TGTGCCAGCAGCTTAGCGGCAAGAGATGAAAAACTGTTTTTT	CASSLAARDEKLFF
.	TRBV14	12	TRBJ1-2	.	TGTGCCAGCAGCCAAGTGGGTATTGGCTACACCTTC	CASSQVGIGYTF
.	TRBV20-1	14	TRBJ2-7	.	TGCAGTGCTAGAAGCGCCAAGGGCTCCTACGAGCAGTACTTC	CSARSAKGSYEQYF
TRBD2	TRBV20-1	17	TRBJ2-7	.	TGCAGTGCTAGACCCAGGCTCGTGATAGCGGGATCCTACGAGCAGTACTTC	CSARPRLVIAGSYEQYF
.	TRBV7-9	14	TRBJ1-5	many	TGTGCCAGCAGCCCTTTTTATAGCAATCAGCCCCAGCATTTT	CASSPFYSNQPQHF
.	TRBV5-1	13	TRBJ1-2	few	TGCGCCAGCAGCGACCTCGGGGGCTATGGCTACACCTTC	CASSDLGGYGYTF
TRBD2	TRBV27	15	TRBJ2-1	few	TGTGCCAGCAGTACGACGGGGGGGGCCTACAATGAGCAGTTCTTC	CASSTTGGAYNEQFF
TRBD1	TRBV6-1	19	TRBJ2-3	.	TGTGCCAGCATCCCCCGACAGGGGGGCCCATATCCCAGCACAGATACGCAGTATTTT	CASIPRQGGPYPSTDTQYF
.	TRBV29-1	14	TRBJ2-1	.	TGCAGCGTGAGGCTCCGGGGAGCCTACAATGAGCAGTTCTTC	CSVRLRGAYNEQFF